The 3 T cell receptor beta chains below were found in one sample sequenced in a study of patients and donors after allogeneic stem cell transplantation. TCRdb re-analysed the RT-PCR reads in MiXCR, keeping a single row per CDR3 protein. Among about 230,000 distinct CDR3 sequences listed, roughly 15% were seen once. The sample comprised blood, either unsorted or a sorted T cell fraction (not recorded which). The receptors were sampled from a human donor who was either an allogeneic HSCT recipient or a stem cell or donor lymphocyte infusion donor (not recorded which). It is not recorded whose cells these are; they may come from a transplant donor.

This clonotype has just a few counts. The rearrangement uses TRBV12-3 or TRBV12-4 and TRBJ2-1; 14 bases line up with TRBD2. With 6 bases clipped from V and 2 bases from J, the junction kept 9 bases outside the gene matches. This CDR3 comprises 18 residues. The CDR3 coding sequence is TGTGCCAGCAGCCCCCCGGGACTAGCGGGAGTAGCCTACAATGAGCAGTTCTTC. Translated, it gives CASSPPGLAGVAYNEQFF.

Only a few counts were recorded for this clonotype. The gene calls are TRBV7-9 and TRBJ1-1, with a weak D call TRBD1 (5 bases). V lost 3 bases, J lost 1 base, and 9 bases lay in between. The CDR3 loop spans 14 amino acids. Germline V CDR1 and CDR2: SEHNR, FQNEAQ (reference sequence). The CDR3 DNA sequence: TGTGCCAGCAGCTTTGAGGGACGGAACACTGAAGCTTTCTTT. This encodes CASSFEGRNTEAFF. The entire variable domain, with the rest obtained from reference TRBV7-9 and TRBJ1-1, is as follows: DTGVSQNPRHKITKRGQNVTFRCDPISEHNRLYWYRQTLGQGPEFLTYFQNEAQLEKSRLLSDRFSAERPKGSFSTLEIQRTEQGDSAMYLCASSFEGRNTEAFFGQGTRLTVV.

This clonotype has a handful of counts. A much larger clone lies one base from this, so it may be a read error. The rearrangement joins TRBV12-3 or TRBV12-4 to TRBJ1-1; TRBD1 aligns across 8 bases. This CDR3 has 13 residues. The V segment lost 6 bases and the J segment 3 bases; nucleotides outside the gene matches: 3. The CDR3 DNA follows: TGTGCCAGCAGCCCGGACAGGGACACTGAAGCTTTCTTT. It specifies CASSPDRDTEAFF.